This TCR beta chain appears in the sequencing data of a study of response to subunit inactivated influenza vaccine. Points from the study as a whole: The authors suggested that every seasonal influenza vaccination recruits few new T cells.

Unmatched junction bases numbered 15, after V lost 4 bases and J lost 7 bases. The CDR3 is 16 amino acids. TCRdb recomputed calls from the RT-PCR reads with MiXCR, one row per CDR3 protein. Among 550,000 to 800,000 distinct CDR3 sequences, 11% to 15% were seen once, and the ten largest hold 6% to 8%. With regard to this clonotype: The target antigen is unknown.

This receptor was identified in a man aged 50-60 years who received an inactivated influenza vaccine. The rearrangement links TRBV12-3 or TRBV12-4 to TRBJ1-2; 7 nucleotides line up with TRBD1. Sequencing was performed on PBMCs from blood, taken roughly 15 days before vaccination. CDR3 DNA: TGTGCCAGCAGTTATCAGGGGGGCATGGGGATCAGTGGCTACACCTTC. It is translated as CASSYQGGMGISGYTF.